The next 22 T cell receptor beta chains were all read from a single sample in a study of T-cell reconstitution after alpha-beta-depleted transplantation in children. For TCRbeta, the library was prepared with unique molecular identifiers. TCRdb fed the PCR reads into MiXCR, producing one record per CDR3 protein. The profile shows some 490,000 distinct CDR3 sequences, around 12% of them singletons. Sample: PBMCs from the stem cell graft donor, taken from the stem cell graft. Receptors were obtained from a human donor who donated a stem cell graft to a child with combined immunodeficiency.

This clonotype appeared a few times. The chain joins TRBV4-2 to TRBJ2-7; the match to TRBD2 covers 8 bases. The V gene's germline CDR1 is LGHNA and CDR2 YNFKEQ. V lost 2 bases and J lost 3; bases outside the gene matches: 6. CDR3 length: 15 amino acids. CDR3 sequence (DNA): TGTGCCAGCAGCCAAAACCCGGGACTAGTCTACGAGCAGTACTTC. Amino acids: CASSQNPGLVYEQYF.

The sample holds a few counts of this clonotype. Here the CDR3 reads CASRQQGGETQYF. The CDR3 nucleotides are TGTGCCAGCAGACAACAGGGCGGAGAGACCCAGTACTTC. V and J are TRBV12-3 or TRBV12-4 and TRBJ2-5; tentative D call: TRBD1 (6 bases). This CDR3 contains 13 residues. Deletions cut 6 bases from V and 4 bases from J, with 12 bases between.

The rearrangement links TRBV27 to TRBJ2-1, with TRBD1 as a possible D gene (5 bases). The V gene lost 7 bases and the J gene lost 4 bases, with 17 bases spanning the gap. The CDR3 runs 15 residues. Per the germline V gene, CDR1 is MNHEY and CDR2 is SMNVEV (reference sequence). In DNA form, the CDR3 reads TGTGCCAGCACCTCACCAGGGCCTAATTACAATGAGCAGTTCTTC. This sequence encodes CASTSPGPNYNEQFF.

This clonotype was recorded many times. This chain uses TRBV12-3 or TRBV12-4 with TRBJ2-3; D is uncertain. V dropped 5 bases and J dropped 3 bases, with 9 bases sitting between them. CDR3 length equals 13 residues. This chain's CDR3 is CASSPPATDTQYF. The DNA for the CDR3 is TGTGCCAGCAGTCCGCCGGCTACAGATACGCAGTATTTT.

The table lists this clonotype with a few counts. The rearrangement links TRBV12-3 or TRBV12-4 to TRBJ2-2; 12 nucleotides align to TRBD2. This CDR3 has 16 amino acids. V shed 5 bases and J 5 bases; nucleotides not matched to a gene: 6. This chain's CDR3 is CASSQGLAGFTGELFF. CDR3 DNA sequence: TGTGCCAGCAGTCAAGGACTAGCGGGATTTACCGGGGAGCTGTTTTTT.

About this clonotype itself: The CDR3 end shows no conserved phenylalanine or tryptophan, and so a read error is likely. V is TRBV30 and J is TRBJ2-1; D is ambiguous. The germline V and J ends were trimmed by 0 bases and 8 bases, with 11 bases remaining between them. The CDR3 sequence is 13 residues long. In germline, CDR1 is GTSNPN, CDR2 SVGIG (reference sequence). CDR3 bases: TGTGCCTGGAGTGTACGGGTCTGGGATGAGCAGTTCTAC. Translation: CAWSVRVWDEQFY.

The sample holds many counts of this clonotype. This rearrangement joins TRBV4-2 to TRBJ2-1; TRBD2 matches at 11 bases. This CDR3 comprises 19 residues. J gave up 6 bases and V 4 bases, and 17 bases lay outside the gene matches. The germline CDR1 and CDR2 sequences are LGHNA and YNFKEQ. CDR3 coding DNA: TGTGCCAGCAGCCCAGATAGCGGGGGGGGCCAAGGTGAAAGCAATGAGCAGTTCTTC. Translated, it gives CASSPDSGGGQGESNEQFF.

This clonotype has a handful of counts. This sequence joins TRBV6-2 or TRBV6-3 and TRBJ2-7; no reliable D call. This CDR3 contains 14 residues. The germline V gene has CDR1 MNHEY and CDR2 SVGEGT. V lost 5 bases and J 3 bases, leaving 14 bases between the germline ends. DNA for the CDR3: TGTGCCAGCAGTCGAACCATTGAACTCTACGAGCAGTACTTC. Residues: CASSRTIELYEQYF.

The CDR3 bases are TGTGCCAGCAGTCCTGGGGGCGGTCGCTCTGGAAACACCATATATTTT. Its translation: CASSPGGGRSGNTIYF. J is TRBJ1-3 and V is TRBV27; possible D gene TRBD1, 6 bases. V lost 5 bases to trimming and J lost 0 bases, with 14 bases between them. CDR1 and CDR2 (germline): MNHEY, SMNVEV (reference sequence). CDR3 size: 16 residues.

This chain joins TRBV10-2 and TRBJ2-7; D may be TRBD1 (5 bases). With 6 bases removed from V and 0 bases from J, the gap between germline ends came to 18 bases. The CDR3 consists of 16 residues. Per the germline V gene, CDR1 is WSHSY and CDR2 is SAAADI. The chain's CDR3 is CASRHPAGPYSYEQYF. CDR3 in DNA: TGCGCCAGCAGACACCCTGCAGGGCCCTACTCCTACGAGCAGTACTTC.

The rearrangement links TRBV12-3 or TRBV12-4 to TRBJ1-1; TRBD1 might be the D (5 bases). V gave up 1 base and J gave up 5 bases, with 11 bases separating them. The CDR3 covers 14 residues. CDR3 DNA: TGTGCCAGCAGTTTAGGTGGCAGGGTAACTGAAGCTTTCTTT. Its translation is CASSLGGRVTEAFF.

The rearrangement uses TRBV15 and TRBJ2-3; TRBD1 agrees at 12 bases. CDR3 size: 16 residues. V dropped 8 bases and J dropped 2; count of bases not matched to a gene: 8. Germline-derived CDR1 and CDR2 are LNHNV and YYDKDF (reference sequence). The CDR3 nucleotides read TGTGCCACCCGACCGGGGACAGGGGGCCTCACAGATACGCAGTATTTT. Protein product: CATRPGTGGLTDTQYF. The variable domain in full, with the rest retrieved from reference TRBV15 and TRBJ2-3, is DAMVIQNPRYQVTQFGKPVTLSCSQTLNHNVMYWYQQKSSQAPKLLFHYYDKDFNNEADTPDNFQSRRPNTSFCFLDIRSPGLGDTAMYLCATRPGTGGLTDTQYFGPGTRLTVL.

V usage is TRBV10-3 and J usage is TRBJ2-3; tentative D call: TRBD2 (6 bases). This CDR3 region has 14 residues. Germline CDR1 ENHRY, CDR2 SYGVKD. CDR3 DNA sequence: TGTGCTCTATATCTAGCGTTAGGCACAGATACGCAGTATTTT. Protein sequence: CALYLALGTDTQYF.

This chain links TRBV6-5 with TRBJ2-7; D gene uncertain. CDR1 MNHEY and CDR2 SVGAGI come from the germline V gene. This CDR3 is 13 amino acids long. V was cut by 8 bases and J by 6 bases, with 17 bases left in between. This CDR3 reads CASVGDPPGEQYF. In nucleotides, the CDR3 is TGTGCCAGCGTTGGAGACCCGCCTGGCGAGCAGTACTTC.

This clonotype was picked up a small number of times. The V and J genes are TRBV6-5 and TRBJ1-2; 9 bases fit TRBD1. The CDR3 length is 14 residues. Losses at the gene ends were 0 bases for V and 7 bases for J; bases not matched to a gene: 3. The V gene's germline CDR1 is MNHEY and CDR2 SVGAGI. The CDR3 bases are TGTGCCAGCAGTTACTCACAGGGGGCAGGTGGCTACACCTTC. This codes for CASSYSQGAGGYTF.

This clonotype was recorded at least ten times. J is TRBJ2-1 and V is TRBV5-8, with D tentatively TRBD1 (6 bases). Germline CDR1 is SGHTS and CDR2 is YDEGEE. Trimming removed 6 bases from V and 0 bases from J, with 10 bases in between. The CDR3 is made up of 14 amino acids. This chain's CDR3 is CASIGQSSYNEQFF. For the CDR3, the DNA is TGTGCCAGCATTGGACAGAGCTCCTACAATGAGCAGTTCTTC.

This clonotype came up a few times. The chain is built from TRBV6-2 or TRBV6-3 and TRBJ2-5; TRBD2 matches at 7 bases. Looked up from germline, CDR1 is MNHEY and CDR2 is SVGEGT. Trimming cost V 2 bases and J 3 bases; bases outside gene matches: 12. The CDR3 runs 17 residues. CDR3 DNA: TGTGCCAGCAGTTACCCGTTTGCGGGAGTTATGGAAGAGACCCAGTACTTC. Its translation: CASSYPFAGVMEETQYF.

V is TRBV10-3 and J is TRBJ2-3; either TRBD1 or TRBD2 may supply D (5 bases each). This CDR3 contains 16 residues. Germline CDR1 is ENHRY and CDR2 is SYGVKD. The germline V and J ends were trimmed by 3 bases and 1 base, with 14 bases remaining between them. The CDR3 DNA sequence: TGTGCCATCAGTGATCCGGGGCGGCGGGGCACAGATACGCAGTATTTT. Translating gives CAISDPGRRGTDTQYF.

This clonotype was counted only a few times. This chain uses TRBV30 with TRBJ2-1; no firm D call. CDR1 and CDR2 (germline): GTSNPN, SVGIG (reference sequence). Trimming removed 0 bases from V and 4 bases from J, with 7 bases in between. The CDR3 is made up of 13 amino acids. CDR3 bases: TGTGCCTGGAGTGTATTCGGGTACAATGAGCAGTTCTTC. Its protein product is CAWSVFGYNEQFF.

This clonotype was observed at least ten times. V and J are TRBV11-2 and TRBJ2-2; D is undetermined. The germline V and J ends were trimmed by 5 bases and 6 bases, with 7 bases remaining between them. The CDR3 is made up of 12 amino acids. Germline V lookup: CDR1 SGHAT, CDR2 FQNNGV. The CDR3 here is CASSPLSGELFF. The CDR3 DNA reads TGTGCCAGCAGCCCCCTCTCCGGGGAGCTGTTTTTT.

The CDR3, as DNA: TGTGCCAGCAGCATTCCTCTGCTGGGGCACAGCACAGATACGCAGTATTTT. It is translated as CASSIPLLGHSTDTQYF. The V and J genes are TRBV11-2 and TRBJ2-3, with TRBD1 as a possible D gene (5 bases). The CDR3 is made up of 17 amino acids. Trimming left V 5 bases short and J 0 bases short, with 18 bases between. The germline V gene encodes CDR1 SGHAT and CDR2 FQNNGV.

The chain links TRBV29-1 to TRBJ1-1, with a weak D call TRBD1 (5 bases). V lost 3 bases and J 4 bases, leaving 12 bases between the germline ends. The length of the CDR3 is 13 residues. Germline V gives CDR1 SQVTM, CDR2 ANQGSEA. CDR3 sequence: CSVETGGGTEAFF. The CDR3 DNA reads as TGCAGCGTTGAGACTGGTGGGGGCACTGAAGCTTTCTTT.